This TCR beta chain originates from a study of T cells in Graves' hyperthyroidism and ophthalmopathy. Study-wide results and limits: Most thyroid clonotypes expanded above 0.001 appeared in blood too.

TCR beta CDR3 regions were amplified from RNA. A set of HTBI primers served as the primers for a first-round RT-PCR of the TCR CDR3. TCRdb reprocessed the multiplex PCR reads via MiXCR and lists one record per CDR3 protein. The sample records approximately 370,000 distinct CDR3 sequences, about a sixth being singletons. The CDR3 has 16 residues. Trimming shortened V by 5 bases and J by 5 bases, and 21 bases separated the two germline ends. Predating any ophthalmopathy symptoms, the blood sample was taken at first hyperthyroidism diagnosis. This clonotype was counted at least ten times. Its antigen remains unidentified.

The sequence derives from a woman under 40 with Graves' hyperthyroidism that later progressed to Graves' ophthalmopathy. The chain carries TRBV12-3 or TRBV12-4 and TRBJ1-1, with D perhaps TRBD1 (5 bases). The sequencing sample was made of blood. CDR3 in DNA: TGTGCCAGCAGTCTCAGGGACGGCGGTTGGGAGACTGAAGCTTTCTTT. It yields the protein CASSLRDGGWETEAFF.